The present T cell receptor beta chain was sequenced within a study of T cell repertoires in cytomegalovirus infection (dated by TCRdb to the late 2010s). In the study overall: Peptide stimulations targeted recently identified HLA-C-restricted CMV epitopes, whose presentation resists viral immunomodulation, together with well-studied HLA-B-restricted epitopes. Because public TCR beta signatures pointed to carriage of CMV infection together with the matching HLA type, the HLA type of each donor mattered for the analysis.

Concerning this clonotype itself: Its antigen remains undetermined. No much larger clone exists at a distance of one base, and base qualities are not known.

Sequencing relied on an Illumina HiSeq 1500. TCRdb redid the processing of the public reads, applying fastp at Q25 and MiXCR, and retained in-frame beta chains. Rows merge per CDR3 protein into single entries with the most common DNA and genes. This sample holds under 450,000 distinct CDR3 sequences; approximately 30% were observed only once. The top ten hold about 14% of the sample. From the germline V gene, CDR1 is MNHNS and CDR2 is SASEGT. Taken from cysteine to phenylalanine, the CDR3 has 16 residues. The DNA shown is the 48-base CDR3, in frame from base 1. The germline V end is reduced by 5 bases and the J end by 4 bases; junction bases left unmatched: 13. Paper-wide results and their limitations: In the ex vivo response, HLA-C-restricted CMV-specific TCR beta clonotypes were dominant, and in two of eight donors the single most frequent clonotype came from this HLA-C-restricted group. Cumulative frequency of public TCR beta family members discriminated carriers of CMV infection plus the relevant HLA type in this cohort and an independent 352-donor cohort.

The treatment or condition label of this sample denotes: in vitro stimulation with specific CMV peptide epitopes to enrich CMV-specific T cells. The sequenced sample was cultured PBMCs, obtained from culture after CMV antigen stimulation. The TCR was taken from a human donor in good health (CMV status not recorded). Some clones in this sample may be carry-over from other donors' samples. The sequence links TRBV6-1 to TRBJ1-1; 7 junctional bases match TRBD1. The nucleotide sequence reads as follows: TGTGCCAGCAGTTCCCGCCGAAAGGGGGCTATCACTGAAGCTTTCTTT. It translates as CASSSRRKGAITEAFF.